This TCR beta chain came from a study of T cells in Graves' hyperthyroidism and ophthalmopathy. For the study at large: Peripheral blood specimens were obtained at initial diagnosis, prior to any treatment.

Only a few counts were recorded for this clonotype. Its specificity is unknown. An approximately 10 ml volume of fresh peripheral blood provided the PBMCs. TCR beta CDR3 region amplification was performed from RNA transcripts. First-round RT-PCR with HTBI primers amplified the TCR CDR3 region. In TCRdb, the multiplex PCR reads were re-called with MiXCR into one record per CDR3 protein. The table shows 490,000 or so distinct CDR3 sequences, with approximately 23% occurring only once. V lost 5 bases to trimming and J lost 3 bases, with 12 bases between them. The CDR3 extends over 14 amino acids. CDR1 MNHEY and CDR2 SVGEGT come from the germline V gene. Study observations and caveats: In simple terms, a model built on 13 V-J features told ophthalmopathy apart from stable hyperthyroidism.

This rearrangement joins TRBV6-2 or TRBV6-3 to TRBJ2-3, with a tentative D call TRBD1 (6 bases). The receptor's source is a woman in her 70s with Graves' ophthalmopathy. Sample: blood. The CDR3 bases are TGTGCCAGCAGTCGTACTACAGGGACAGATACGCAGTATTTT. Its protein product is CASSRTTGTDTQYF.